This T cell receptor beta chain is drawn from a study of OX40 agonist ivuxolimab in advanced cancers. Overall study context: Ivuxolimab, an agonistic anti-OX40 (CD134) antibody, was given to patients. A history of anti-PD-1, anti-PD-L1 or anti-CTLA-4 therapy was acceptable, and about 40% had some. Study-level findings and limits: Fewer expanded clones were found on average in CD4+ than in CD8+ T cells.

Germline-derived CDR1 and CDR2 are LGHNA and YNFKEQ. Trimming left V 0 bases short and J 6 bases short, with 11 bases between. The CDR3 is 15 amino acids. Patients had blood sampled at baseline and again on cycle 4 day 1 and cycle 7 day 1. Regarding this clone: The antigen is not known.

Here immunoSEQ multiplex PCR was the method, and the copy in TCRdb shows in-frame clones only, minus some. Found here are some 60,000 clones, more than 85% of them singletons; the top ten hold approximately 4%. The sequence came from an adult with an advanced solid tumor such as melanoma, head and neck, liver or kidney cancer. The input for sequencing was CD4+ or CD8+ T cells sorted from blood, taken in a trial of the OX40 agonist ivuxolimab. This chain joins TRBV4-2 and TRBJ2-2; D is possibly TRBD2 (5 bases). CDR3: CASSQDFLASGELFF. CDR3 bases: TGTGCCAGCAGCCAAGATTTCCTAGCTTCCGGGGAGCTGTTTTTT.